These 29 T cell receptor beta chains were sequenced from one sample in a study of blood T cell repertoires in COVID-19. TCRdb's copy holds only in-frame clones and misses some; the assay was immunoSEQ multiplex PCR. The sample lists approximately 40,000 clones; around nine tenths were seen once. What was sequenced was peripheral blood. Receptor source: a human donor in a cohort sampled during active COVID-19.

The chain employs TRBV4-2 and TRBJ2-1; D possibly corresponds to TRBD2 (6 bases). The CDR3 runs to 17 residues. Germline V gives CDR1 LGHNA, CDR2 YNFKEQ. V gave up 0 bases and J gave up 4 bases, with 16 bases separating them. The CDR3 protein is CASSQDGLARIYNEQFF. CDR3 DNA: TGTGCCAGCAGCCAAGACGGGCTAGCGAGGATATACAATGAGCAGTTCTTC.

The chain recombines TRBV15 with TRBJ2-2; D possibly corresponds to TRBD2 (6 bases). Trimming pared 0 bases from V and 3 bases from J, leaving 11 bases between. This CDR3 has 16 residues. Looked up from germline, CDR1 is LNHNV and CDR2 is YYDKDF (reference sequence). Here the CDR3 reads CATSRDVGEDTGELFF. The CDR3 DNA is TGTGCCACCAGCAGAGATGTAGGGGAGGACACCGGGGAGCTGTTTTTT.

The rearrangement joins TRBV2 to TRBJ2-7; TRBD1 aligns across 7 bases. The junction had 8 bases not matched to a gene; V was cut back by 7 bases and J by 8 bases. From germline, CDR1 is SNHLY and CDR2 FYNNEI. The CDR3 is 12 amino acids. The CDR3 here is CASNPDREKQYF. Here the CDR3 DNA reads TGTGCCAGCAATCCCGACAGGGAAAAGCAGTACTTC.

The chain joins TRBV7-8 to TRBJ2-2, with 7 nucleotides matching TRBD1. The germline V gene encodes CDR1 SGHVS and CDR2 FQNEAQ. There are 14 residues in the CDR3. V lost 5 bases to trimming and J lost 4 bases; unmatched junction nucleotides: 4. In DNA form, the CDR3 reads TGTGCCAGCAGCCTAGACAGGGTCACCGGGGAGCTGTTTTTT. It encodes CASSLDRVTGELFF.

The chain employs TRBV6-5 and TRBJ1-2, with 7 bases lining up with TRBD1. The CDR3 is 15 amino acids. Germline trimming cut 3 bases from V and 4 bases from J; bases unmatched to any gene: 8. Germline CDR1 is MNHEY and CDR2 is SVGAGI. CDR3 DNA: TGTGCCAGCAGTTATCGGCAGGGGGGAGCCTATGGCTACACCTTC. Protein sequence: CASSYRQGGAYGYTF.

V usage is TRBV6-5 and J usage is TRBJ1-1, with D perhaps matching TRBD1 (5 bases). Trimming pared 6 bases from V and 5 bases from J, leaving 16 bases between. The germline V gene has CDR1 MNHEY and CDR2 SVGAGI. CDR3 length: 14 amino acids. CDR3 in DNA: TGTGCCAGCAGCCTCCAGGGTCAGGCTACTGAAGCTTTCTTT. Encoded protein: CASSLQGQATEAFF.

The chain couples TRBV18 to TRBJ2-1, with 10 bases lining up with TRBD2. The CDR3 is 15 amino acids. With 4 bases clipped from V and 6 bases from J, the junction kept 6 bases outside the gene matches. Germline CDR1 KGHSH, CDR2 LQKENI. The DNA of the CDR3 is TGTGCCAGCTCACAAACAAGGACTAGCGGCAATGAGCAGTTCTTC. Translation gives CASSQTRTSGNEQFF.

V and J are TRBV27 and TRBJ2-7; 8 nucleotides agree with TRBD1. The V segment lost 5 bases and the J segment 7 bases; nucleotides outside the gene matches: 4. From germline, CDR1 is MNHEY and CDR2 SMNVEV (reference sequence). The CDR3 covers 12 residues. CDR3 in amino acids: CASSQGAGEQYF. CDR3 coding DNA: TGTGCCAGCAGTCAGGGGGCCGGGGAGCAGTACTTC.

This chain links TRBV19 with TRBJ1-6; no clear D gene. With 6 bases removed from V and 7 bases from J, the gap between germline ends came to 13 bases. The CDR3 is 14 residues long. Germline values: CDR1 LNHDA, CDR2 SQIVND (reference sequence). Written as DNA, the CDR3 is TGTGCCAGTAGAGAGGGCGCGGGGAATTCACCCCTCCACTTT. This gives the protein CASREGAGNSPLHF.

The chain links TRBV19 to TRBJ2-2; 7 nucleotides agree with TRBD1. The ends lost 6 bases at V and 6 bases at J; junction bases unmatched: 10. This CDR3 is 15 amino acids long. Germline V gene data show CDR1 as LNHDA and CDR2 as SQIVND (reference sequence). The CDR3 DNA follows: TGTGCCAGTAGCCCCGGGACAGCCGGGTCCGGGGAGCTGTTTTTT. Protein sequence: CASSPGTAGSGELFF.

This clone was recorded a few times. The chain is built from TRBV9 and TRBJ2-7; 8 bases are a match to TRBD1. The CDR3 length is 14 residues. V lost 4 bases, J lost 7 bases, and 10 bases stayed unmatched. Per the germline V gene, CDR1 is SGDLS and CDR2 is YYNGEE. The CDR3 spells CASSSAQGGGEQYF. CDR3 in DNA: TGTGCCAGCAGCTCGGCACAGGGGGGTGGGGAGCAGTACTTC.

This chain links TRBV18 with TRBJ2-2; D may be TRBD1 (5 bases). This CDR3 comprises 13 residues. Germline V gene sequence: CDR1 KGHSH, CDR2 LQKENI. The V end was cut by 6 bases, the J end by 3 bases, with 8 bases between. Here the CDR3 reads CASSQTDTGELFF. CDR3 bases: TGTGCCAGCTCGCAGACAGACACCGGGGAGCTGTTTTTT.

The chain recombines TRBV7-8 with TRBJ2-5, with D unresolved. Germline CDR1 and CDR2: SGHVS and FQNEAQ. The CDR3 has 15 residues. The V gene lost 5 bases and the J gene lost 1 base, with 14 bases spanning the gap. The CDR3 protein is CASSPTRQVQETQYF. CDR3 nucleotide sequence: TGTGCCAGCAGCCCAACCCGGCAGGTCCAAGAGACCCAGTACTTC.

This clone was observed a few times. The rearrangement links TRBV21-1 to TRBJ2-7; the D call of TRBD2 is as the table states it, not checked on the DNA. TRBV21-1 is tagged as a pseudogene. The CDR3 is 14 residues long. CDR3 in DNA: TGTGCCAGCAGCAAAGAATCAGAGGGCTACGAGCAGTACTTC. It yields the protein CASSKESEGYEQYF.

The chain has TRBV27 and TRBJ2-1; 11 bases map to TRBD2. This CDR3 contains 17 residues. Germline CDR1 MNHEY, CDR2 SMNVEV (reference sequence). The junction had 7 bases not matched to a gene; V was cut back by 5 bases and J by 1 base. Here the CDR3 reads CASSRGLAGTSYNEQFF. The CDR3 DNA follows: TGTGCCAGCAGTCGCGGACTAGCGGGTACATCCTACAATGAGCAGTTCTTC.

V gene TRBV7-9 combines with J gene TRBJ1-2; no firm D call. This CDR3 has 13 amino acids. The V and J ends lost 4 bases and 3 bases respectively, with 9 bases between them. Looked up from germline, CDR1 is SEHNR and CDR2 is FQNEAQ (reference sequence). The CDR3 DNA reads TGTGCCAGCAGCTCACTTATAGACTATGGCTACACCTTC. Protein product: CASSSLIDYGYTF. The variable domain in full, with the rest retrieved from reference TRBV7-9 and TRBJ1-2, is DTGVSQNPRHKITKRGQNVTFRCDPISEHNRLYWYRQTLGQGPEFLTYFQNEAQLEKSRLLSDRFSAERPKGSFSTLEIQRTEQGDSAMYLCASSSLIDYGYTFGSGTRLTVV.

J is TRBJ1-1 and V is TRBV29-1; 11 positions agree with TRBD1. CDR3 length equals 14 residues. Per germline, CDR1 SQVTM and CDR2 ANQGSEA. V was pared by 4 bases and J by 4 bases, with 5 bases of the junction left unmatched. CDR3 in amino acids: CSVALGTGGTEAFF. For the CDR3, the DNA is TGCAGCGTTGCCTTGGGGACAGGGGGCACTGAAGCTTTCTTT.

The V gene is TRBV6-5, the J gene TRBJ1-2; D perhaps matches TRBD1 (5 bases). V was pared by 6 bases and J by 7 bases, with 18 bases between. CDR1 and CDR2 from the germline V gene are MNHEY and SVGAGI. This CDR3 comprises 14 residues. CDR3 residues: CASRDMWGDRGYTF. The DNA of the CDR3 is TGTGCCAGCAGGGACATGTGGGGTGACCGTGGCTACACCTTC.

The V gene is TRBV9, the J gene TRBJ1-4; D gene ambiguous. CDR3 length: 15 amino acids. Trimming cost V 3 bases and J 4 bases, with 13 bases left between them. Germline CDR1 SGDLS, CDR2 YYNGEE. Written as DNA, the CDR3 is TGTGCCAGCAGCGCGACGGCGGGTGTTAATGAAAAACTGTTTTTT. Protein product: CASSATAGVNEKLFF.

The chain uses TRBV27 and TRBJ1-5; D is perhaps TRBD1 (6 bases). This CDR3 is built from 15 residues. CDR1 and CDR2 from the germline V gene are MNHEY and SMNVEV (reference sequence). The ends were cut back, 6 bases at V and 3 bases at J, with 15 bases in the middle. The CDR3 DNA follows: TGTGCCAGCAGACAGGGAACCAGCCCCAATCAGCCCCAGCATTTT. This encodes CASRQGTSPNQPQHF.

The J gene is TRBJ1-3, the V gene TRBV10-3, with 7 bases fitting TRBD1. V lost 7 bases, J lost 4 bases, and 4 bases stayed unmatched. This CDR3 has 13 amino acids. Germline V CDR1 and CDR2: ENHRY, SYGVKD. This CDR3 reads CAITGTVGNTIYF. The DNA for the CDR3 is TGTGCCATCACCGGGACAGTCGGAAACACCATATATTTT.

The rearrangement joins TRBV6-5 to TRBJ1-6; weak D call: TRBD1 (6 bases). The CDR3 is 15 amino acids. With 6 bases removed from V and 7 bases from J, the gap between germline ends came to 16 bases. The germline V gene has CDR1 MNHEY and CDR2 SVGAGI. For the CDR3, the DNA is TGTGCCAGCAGACAGAAGGGGGGGCGGAATTCACCCCTCCACTTT. It is translated as CASRQKGGRNSPLHF.

The V gene is TRBV28, the J gene TRBJ2-5; D is possibly TRBD2 (5 bases). This CDR3 is 15 amino acids long. From germline, CDR1 is MDHEN and CDR2 SYDVKM. Trimming stripped 2 bases from V and 4 bases from J, with 14 bases between. The CDR3: CASSLEGWKGETQYF. CDR3 DNA sequence: TGTGCCAGCAGTTTAGAGGGATGGAAGGGAGAGACCCAGTACTTC.

The rearrangement uses TRBV7-9 and TRBJ2-4, with D perhaps matching TRBD2 (6 bases). V gave up 5 bases and J gave up 3 bases, with 14 bases separating them. This CDR3 region has 15 residues. Germline values: CDR1 SEHNR, CDR2 FQNEAQ (reference sequence). The CDR3 here is CASSHTGVGKNIQYF. DNA for the CDR3: TGTGCCAGCAGCCATACGGGGGTTGGCAAAAACATTCAGTACTTC.

V and J are TRBV5-1 and TRBJ2-3; possible D gene TRBD2, 6 bases. This CDR3 comprises 15 residues. V dropped 5 bases and J dropped 3 bases, with 16 bases sitting between them. Per the germline V gene, CDR1 is SGHRS and CDR2 is YFSETQ. The CDR3 reads CASREGPVGTDTQYF. The CDR3 nucleotides are TGCGCCAGCAGGGAGGGGCCAGTAGGAACAGATACGCAGTATTTT. Variable domain in full (rest from reference TRBV5-1 and TRBJ2-3): KAGVTQTPRYLIKTRGQQVTLSCSPISGHRSVSWYQQTPGQGLQFLFEYFSETQRNKGNFPGRFSGRQFSNSRSEMNVSTLELGDSALYLCASREGPVGTDTQYFGPGTRLTVL.

The chain recombines TRBV13 with TRBJ2-7; 10 positions agree with TRBD2. After removal of 0 bases from V and 3 bases from J, the junction contained 2 bases not matched to a gene. Germline CDR1 reads PRHDT; CDR2 reads FYEKMQ (reference sequence). This CDR3 contains 15 residues. The CDR3 here is CASSLGLAGVYEQYF. The CDR3, as DNA: TGTGCCAGCAGCTTAGGCCTAGCGGGGGTCTACGAGCAGTACTTC.

This chain connects TRBV7-9 to TRBJ1-1, with no clear D. Trimming cost V 5 bases and J 10 bases, with 14 bases left between them. CDR1 is SEHNR, CDR2 FQNEAQ, per germline (reference sequence). The CDR3 totals 12 residues. The CDR3, as DNA: TGTGCCAGCAGCCCCGGCGGGCTACTAGCTTTCTTT. Translation: CASSPGGLLAFF. The variable domain in full, completed from reference TRBV7-9 and TRBJ1-1, reads DTGVSQNPRHKITKRGQNVTFRCDPISEHNRLYWYRQTLGQGPEFLTYFQNEAQLEKSRLLSDRFSAERPKGSFSTLEIQRTEQGDSAMYLCASSPGGLLAFFGQGTRLTVV.

J is TRBJ2-7 and V is TRBV19; D unresolved. CDR1 is LNHDA, CDR2 SQIVND, per germline (reference sequence). V gave up 3 bases and J gave up 9 bases, with 9 bases separating them. There are 11 residues in the CDR3. The CDR3 DNA is TGTGCCAGTAGTATGCCCCTCGGGCAGTACTTC. It specifies CASSMPLGQYF.

The chain uses TRBV5-1 and TRBJ2-5; the D is unclear. The CDR3 is made up of 16 amino acids. Germline values: CDR1 SGHRS, CDR2 YFSETQ. V lost 4 bases, J lost 2 bases, and 18 bases lay in between. CDR3 DNA sequence: TGCGCCAGCAGCCCGATACCACTTGACGGGCAAGAGACCCAGTACTTC. It yields the protein CASSPIPLDGQETQYF.